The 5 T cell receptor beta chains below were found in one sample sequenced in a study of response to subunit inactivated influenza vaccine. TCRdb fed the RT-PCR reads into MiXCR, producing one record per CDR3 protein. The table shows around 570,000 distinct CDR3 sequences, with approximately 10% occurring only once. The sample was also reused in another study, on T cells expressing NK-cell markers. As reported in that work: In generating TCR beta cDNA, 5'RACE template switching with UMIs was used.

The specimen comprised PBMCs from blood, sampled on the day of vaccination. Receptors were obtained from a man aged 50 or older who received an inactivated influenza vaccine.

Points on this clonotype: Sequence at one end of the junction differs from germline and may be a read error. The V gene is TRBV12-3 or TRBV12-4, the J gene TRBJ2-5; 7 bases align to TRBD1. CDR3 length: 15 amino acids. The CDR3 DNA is TGTGCCAGCAGTTCGACAGGGATGGCGGGTGAGACCCACTACTTC. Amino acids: CASSSTGMAGETHYF.

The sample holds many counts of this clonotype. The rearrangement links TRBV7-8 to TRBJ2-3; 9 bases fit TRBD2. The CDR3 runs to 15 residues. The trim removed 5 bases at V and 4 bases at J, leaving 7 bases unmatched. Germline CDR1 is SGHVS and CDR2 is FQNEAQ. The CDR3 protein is CASSSRTSAPDTQYF. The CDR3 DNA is TGTGCCAGCAGCAGCCGGACTAGCGCGCCAGATACGCAGTATTTT.

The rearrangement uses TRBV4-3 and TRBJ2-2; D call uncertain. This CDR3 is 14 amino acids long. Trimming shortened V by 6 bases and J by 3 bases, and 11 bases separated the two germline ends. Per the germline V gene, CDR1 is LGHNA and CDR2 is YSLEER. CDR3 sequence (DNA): TGCGCCAGCAGTTATACTTGGGACACCGGGGAGCTGTTTTTT. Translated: CASSYTWDTGELFF.

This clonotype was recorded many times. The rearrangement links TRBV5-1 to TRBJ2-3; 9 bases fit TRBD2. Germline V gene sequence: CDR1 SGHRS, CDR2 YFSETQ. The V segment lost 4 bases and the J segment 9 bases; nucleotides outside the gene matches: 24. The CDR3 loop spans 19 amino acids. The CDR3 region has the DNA TGCGCCAGCAGCCACGCACCATCGACTAGCGGATCAAACAGATGGACGCAGTATTTT. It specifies CASSHAPSTSGSNRWTQYF.

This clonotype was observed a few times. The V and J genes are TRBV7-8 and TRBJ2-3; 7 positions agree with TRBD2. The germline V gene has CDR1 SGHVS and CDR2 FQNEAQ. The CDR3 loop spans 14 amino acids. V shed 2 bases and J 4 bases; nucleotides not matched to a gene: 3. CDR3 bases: TGTGCCAGCAGCTTACTAGCGGCCCCAGATACGCAGTATTTT. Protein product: CASSLLAAPDTQYF.